The 7 T cell receptor beta chains below were found in one sample sequenced in a study of CD8+ T cells in alopecia areata. Following RNA extraction, reverse transcription yielded cDNA that acted as the sequencing template. Sequencing used immunoSEQ multiplex PCR; TCRdb keeps in-frame clones, though not all of them. The table has 95,000 to 110,000 clones, 84% seen once. This sample's treatment: oral pan-JAK inhibitor, 5-10 mg twice daily. The sample here was CD8+ T cells sorted from blood, taken at week 24, from a patient treated with tofacitinib. The source is a human donor with alopecia areata.

The V gene is TRBV4-3, the J gene TRBJ1-1; D not resolved. The CDR3 extends over 12 amino acids. Germline CDR1 reads LGHNA; CDR2 reads YSLEER. V was pared by 4 bases and J by 4 bases, with 7 bases between. CDR3 sequence (DNA): TGCGCCAGCAGCCGAGGGTTCACTGAAGCTTTCTTT. It is translated as CASSRGFTEAFF.

The genes are TRBV29-1 and TRBJ1-1, with D perhaps matching TRBD1 (5 bases). The CDR3 sequence is 13 residues long. From germline, CDR1 is SQVTM and CDR2 ANQGSEA. V dropped 3 bases and J dropped 6 bases, with 14 bases sitting between them. The CDR3 region has the DNA TGCAGCGTTGAGGGGGGAGTAAGCGCTGAAGCTTTCTTT. Protein sequence: CSVEGGVSAEAFF.

The chain has TRBV6-5 and TRBJ2-7, with D perhaps TRBD1 (5 bases). The CDR3 totals 12 residues. V was cut by 4 bases and J by 6 bases, with 10 bases left in between. Germline V gene sequence: CDR1 MNHEY, CDR2 SVGAGI. The CDR3 sequence is CASSSYDSEQYF. CDR3 sequence (DNA): TGTGCCAGCAGTTCCTATGACAGCGAGCAGTACTTC.

The chain is built from TRBV7-9 and TRBJ2-3; D is uncertain. V lost 4 bases, J lost 6 bases, and 14 bases lay in between. There are 14 residues in the CDR3. Germline V gene data show CDR1 as SEHNR and CDR2 as FQNEAQ (reference sequence). The CDR3 bases are TGTGCCAGCAGCTCTCCCCCAAGGGTGGATACGCAGTATTTT. Residues: CASSSPPRVDTQYF.

This clone showed up just a few times. V and J are TRBV9 and TRBJ1-5; no definite D call. The CDR3 extends over 15 amino acids. Per the germline V gene, CDR1 is SGDLS and CDR2 is YYNGEE. The V gene lost 0 bases and the J gene lost 1 base, with 8 bases spanning the gap. CDR3: CASSVDGESNQPQHF. CDR3 sequence (DNA): TGTGCCAGCAGCGTAGACGGCGAAAGCAATCAGCCCCAGCATTTT.

This chain connects TRBV29-1 to TRBJ2-1; tentatively, D is TRBD1 (5 bases). V lost 6 bases, J lost 4 bases, and 10 bases lay in between. CDR3 length: 12 residues. Looked up from germline, CDR1 is SQVTM and CDR2 is ANQGSEA. The CDR3 DNA reads TGCAGCGTCGTGTACAGGTACAATGAGCAGTTCTTC. It yields the protein CSVVYRYNEQFF.

This rearrangement joins TRBV9 to TRBJ2-3; D possibly uses TRBD1 or TRBD2 (6 bases each). The length of the CDR3 is 16 residues. Germline CDR1 is SGDLS and CDR2 is YYNGEE. Trimming took 0 bases from V and 4 from J, leaving 15 bases between them. Here the CDR3 reads CASSVVGGPNSDTQYF. The CDR3 DNA reads as TGTGCCAGCAGCGTAGTGGGGGGCCCTAATTCAGATACGCAGTATTTT.